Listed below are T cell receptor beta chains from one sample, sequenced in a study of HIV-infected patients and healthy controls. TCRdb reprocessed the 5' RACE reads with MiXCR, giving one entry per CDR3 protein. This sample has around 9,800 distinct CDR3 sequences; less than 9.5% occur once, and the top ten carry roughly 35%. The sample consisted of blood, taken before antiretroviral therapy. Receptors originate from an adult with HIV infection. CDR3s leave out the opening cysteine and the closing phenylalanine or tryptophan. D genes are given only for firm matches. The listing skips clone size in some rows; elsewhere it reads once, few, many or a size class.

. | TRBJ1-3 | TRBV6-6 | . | ASSYDYLGNSGNTIY
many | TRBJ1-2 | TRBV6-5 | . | ASSYMASYTDGYT
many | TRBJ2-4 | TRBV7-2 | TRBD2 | ASGLGMSKNIQY
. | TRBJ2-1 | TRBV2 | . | ASQWTGDSTYNEQF
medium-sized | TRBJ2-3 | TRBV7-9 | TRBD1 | ASSPGTGEVTQY
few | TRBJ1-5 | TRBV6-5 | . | ASGQEGYSNQPQH
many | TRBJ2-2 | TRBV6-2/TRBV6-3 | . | ASSYPPLTVINTGELF
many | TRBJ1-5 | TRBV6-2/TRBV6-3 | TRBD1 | ASSKPTGGRPQH
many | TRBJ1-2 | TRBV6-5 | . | ASSYSTDGNGGYT
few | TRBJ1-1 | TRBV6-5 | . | ASTEPGLTYPAF
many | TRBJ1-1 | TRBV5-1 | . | ASSFDAKNAF
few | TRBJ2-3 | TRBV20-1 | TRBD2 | SATEAGGRNTQY
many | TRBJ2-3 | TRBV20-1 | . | SARDTLRGTDTQY
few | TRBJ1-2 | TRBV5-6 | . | ASSLWGPADYGYT
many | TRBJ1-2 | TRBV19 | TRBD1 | ATTQGVKGYGYT
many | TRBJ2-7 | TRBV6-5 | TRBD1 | ASSTPRDSSYEQY
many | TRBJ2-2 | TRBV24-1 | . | ATSIGNTGELF
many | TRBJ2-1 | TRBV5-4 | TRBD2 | ASSVDPSGANNEQF
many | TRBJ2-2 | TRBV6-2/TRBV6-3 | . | ASSPPIFAGELF
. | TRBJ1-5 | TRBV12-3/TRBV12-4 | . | ASSFYGDRQQPQH
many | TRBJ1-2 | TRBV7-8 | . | ASSPKTGGDYGYT
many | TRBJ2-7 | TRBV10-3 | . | AIGGRGITYEQY
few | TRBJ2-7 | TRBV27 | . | ASSPDGDLGEQY
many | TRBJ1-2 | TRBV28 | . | ASSYGTYGYT
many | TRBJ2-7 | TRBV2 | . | ASCQGGYEQY
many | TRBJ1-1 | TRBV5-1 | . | ASSSTWGNTEAF